This TCR beta chain appears in the sequencing data of a study of cytomegalovirus exposure and HLA in healthy donors. General study results and limits: Presence/absence analyses assumed roughly uniform sequencing depth across donors, which may not hold. Versus the approximately 700-donor mean, an Asian-associated ancestry cluster reportedly showed fewer N-insertions in a later analysis.

The PCR ran on 60 Vbeta and 13 Jbeta primers. The table came from immunoSEQ multiplex PCR; TCRdb's copy has only in-frame clones and leaves some out. The sample consists of over 150,000 clones, approximately 74% of them appearing once. Concerning this clone: Its matching antigen is unknown.

The germline V gene encodes CDR1 SNHLY and CDR2 FYNNEI. The V end was cut by 2 bases, the J end by 4 bases, with 5 bases between. The CDR3 runs to 12 residues. The sample taken for sequencing was PBMCs. The rearrangement uses TRBV2 and TRBJ1-2, with D unclear. The source is a man between 25 and 39 years old in good health and CMV-seronegative. The CDR3 DNA is TGTGCCAGCAGTGAACGCAGCTATGGCTACACCTTC. Translated, it gives CASSERSYGYTF.